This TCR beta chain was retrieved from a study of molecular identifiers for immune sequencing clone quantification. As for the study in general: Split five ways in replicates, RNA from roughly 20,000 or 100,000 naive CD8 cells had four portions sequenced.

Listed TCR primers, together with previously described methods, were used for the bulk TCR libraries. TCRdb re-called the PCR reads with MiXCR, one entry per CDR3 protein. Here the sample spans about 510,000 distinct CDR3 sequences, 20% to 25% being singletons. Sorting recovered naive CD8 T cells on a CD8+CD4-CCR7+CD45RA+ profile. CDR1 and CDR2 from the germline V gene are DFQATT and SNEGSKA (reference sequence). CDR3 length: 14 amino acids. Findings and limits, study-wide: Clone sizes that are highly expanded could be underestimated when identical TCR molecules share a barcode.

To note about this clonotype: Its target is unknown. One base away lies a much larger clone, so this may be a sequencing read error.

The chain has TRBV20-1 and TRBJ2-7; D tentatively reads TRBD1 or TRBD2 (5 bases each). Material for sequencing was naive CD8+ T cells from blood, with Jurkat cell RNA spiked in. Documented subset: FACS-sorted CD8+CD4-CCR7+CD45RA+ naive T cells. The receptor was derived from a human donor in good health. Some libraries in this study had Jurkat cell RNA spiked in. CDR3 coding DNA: TGCAGTGCTAGAGGGGCCGAGGGGACCAAGGAGCGGTACTTC. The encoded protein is CSARGAEGTKERYF.